This T cell receptor beta chain appears in the sequencing data of a study of response to subunit inactivated influenza vaccine. MiXCR was run by TCRdb on the RT-PCR reads, yielding one entry per CDR3 protein. The data contain roughly 500,000 distinct CDR3 sequences, approximately 15% of them singletons. Details on this clonotype: Its antigen is undetermined.

Germline V lookup: CDR1 LGHDT, CDR2 YNNKEL (reference sequence). Unmatched junction bases numbered 6, after V lost 3 bases and J lost 5 bases. The CDR3 is 15 amino acids. The study's findings and limits: The authors offered the suggestion that each seasonal influenza vaccination recruits few new T cells.

The source material was CD4+ T cells sorted from PBMCs, sampled about 24 months after vaccination. This receptor was taken from a man in his fifties or sixties who received an inactivated influenza vaccine. The rearrangement joins TRBV3-1 to TRBJ1-1, with 10 positions matching TRBD1. CDR3 DNA: TGTGCCAGCAGCCATGGCACGGGACAGGGGACTGAAGCTTTCTTT. Protein sequence: CASSHGTGQGTEAFF.